The clone carrying this T cell receptor (beta chain) was detected ten times or more. This sample stems from a study of metastatic and nonmetastatic thyroid tumors. All patients were treatment-naive before thyroid surgery. TCRdb reprocessed the PCR reads via MiXCR. Of 55,000 to 75,000 clones listed, around 18% are singletons. The sample comprised blood. This TCR derives from a female donor with papillary thyroid cancer or a benign thyroid nodule (not recorded which). Some clones in this sample may be carry-over from other donors' samples.

CDR3 bases: TGTGCCAGCAGCTCCCAATGGGACAGGAGACAAGCTTTCTTT. Protein product: CASSSQWDRRQAFF. The genes are TRBV11-2 and TRBJ1-1; 8 bases line up with TRBD1. The CDR3 runs 14 residues. The ends lost 4 bases at V and 9 bases at J; junction bases unmatched: 10. Germline-derived CDR1 and CDR2 are SGHAT and FQNNGV.